This T cell receptor beta chain was documented in a study of cytomegalovirus exposure and HLA in healthy donors. PCR used 60 Vbeta primers and 13 Jbeta primers. TCRdb's table, derived via immunoSEQ multiplex PCR, lists solely in-frame clones and lacks some. The repertoire holds fewer than 85,000 clones, around 76% seen once, with less than 6.5% in the top ten. The V gene lost 5 bases and the J gene lost 1 base, with 14 bases spanning the gap. This CDR3 contains 15 residues. CDR1 and CDR2 (germline): MGHDK, SYGVNS. Sequencing used PBMCs. V usage is TRBV25-1 and J usage is TRBJ1-1, with D tentatively TRBD1 (5 bases). The source is a young man in good health and CMV-seropositive. CDR3 residues: CASSSSREGNTEAFF. As DNA, the CDR3 is TGTGCCAGCAGTTCATCCAGGGAGGGGAACACTGAAGCTTTCTTT.